This TCR beta chain derives from a study of blood T cell repertoires in COVID-19. On the study more broadly: The United States, Italy and Spain provided the acute and convalescent COVID-19 samples. Nucleic acid was either cDNA or gDNA, and it came from T cells, B-cell-depleted T cells, or PBMCs.

This clone is a singleton in its sample. In the study's own analysis: By means of reference gene primer amplification, nucleated cell counts were estimated. Repertoires were generated with immunoSEQ multiplex PCR, while TCRdb's copy carries only in-frame clones and drops some. V and J calls and clone size are copied from that table; D and trimming were computed from the DNA. The sample shows 200,000 to 250,000 clones, 84% of them seen only once. Seattle-derived patients entered the study during active infection and were followed longitudinally. Sequencing was performed on peripheral blood. This TCR was recovered from a woman at least 80 years old with COVID-19, enrolled during active disease.

CDR3 nucleotides: TGCGCCAGCAGTGTGGAGGGCAATCAGCCCCAGCATTTT. Translation: CASSVEGNQPQHF. This chain joins TRBV5-1 and TRBJ1-5; unclear D gene. Germline-derived CDR1 and CDR2 are SGHRS and YFSETQ. This CDR3 spans 13 amino acids. Trimming left V 5 bases short and J 2 bases short, with 8 bases between.